The present T cell receptor (beta chain) was sequenced within a study of blood T cells in healthy people across ages. It was with a sample-barcoded 5' primer and a J-beta primer mix that a second PCR of about 6 to 11 cycles was run. Each cDNA molecule was tagged by a template-switch adaptor that had 12 random nucleotides. One entry per CDR3 protein results from TCRdb running MiXCR on the 5' RACE reads. Among 750,000 to 850,000 distinct CDR3 sequences listed, 20% to 25% were seen once. In its sample, this clonotype was seen a few times. Trimming shortened V by 0 bases and J by 5 bases, and 11 bases separated the two germline ends. Germline CDR1 and CDR2: LNHNV and YYDKDF (reference sequence). This CDR3 spans 15 amino acids. Each of the donors had 9 to 10 milliliters of peripheral blood drawn into EDTA-treated Vacutainer tubes. The same specimen was also included in a second study, on T cells of mothers and their children. From that paper: M1S, a second-PCR primer, added sample barcodes and 2-4 random nucleotides. The overlap seen between related mothers and children slightly exceeded that of unrelated pairs, though not significantly.

The chain carries TRBV15 and TRBJ1-5; D is ambiguous. Material: blood. This clonotype was obtained from a boy between 10 and 17 years old in good health. Written as DNA, the CDR3 is TGTGCCACCAGCAGAGACCTGGGGTCGCATCAGCCCCAGCATTTT. Its translation is CATSRDLGSHQPQHF.